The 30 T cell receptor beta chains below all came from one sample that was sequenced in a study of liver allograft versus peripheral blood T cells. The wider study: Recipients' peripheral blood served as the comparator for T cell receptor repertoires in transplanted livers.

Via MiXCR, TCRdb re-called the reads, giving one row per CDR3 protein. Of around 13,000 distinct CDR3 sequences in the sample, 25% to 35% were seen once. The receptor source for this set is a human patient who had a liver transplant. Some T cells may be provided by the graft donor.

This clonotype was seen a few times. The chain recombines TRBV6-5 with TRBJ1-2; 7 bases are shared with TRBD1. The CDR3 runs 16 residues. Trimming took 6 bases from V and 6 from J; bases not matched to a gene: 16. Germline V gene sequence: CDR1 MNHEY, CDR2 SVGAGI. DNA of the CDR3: TGTGCCAGCAGCCCAAGGACAGGAAGTTCGCGCGATGGCTACACCTTC. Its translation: CASSPRTGSSRDGYTF.

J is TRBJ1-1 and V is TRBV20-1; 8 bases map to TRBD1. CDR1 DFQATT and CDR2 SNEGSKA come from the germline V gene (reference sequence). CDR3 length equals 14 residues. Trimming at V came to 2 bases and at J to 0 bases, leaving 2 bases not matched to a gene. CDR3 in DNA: TGCAGTGCTAGACAGGGGGCGATGAACACTGAAGCTTTCTTT. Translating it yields CSARQGAMNTEAFF.

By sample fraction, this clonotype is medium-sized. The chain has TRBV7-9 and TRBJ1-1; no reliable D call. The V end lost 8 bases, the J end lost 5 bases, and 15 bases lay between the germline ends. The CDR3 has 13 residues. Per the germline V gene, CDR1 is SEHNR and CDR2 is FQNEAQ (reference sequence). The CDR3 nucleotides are TGTGCCAGCGCGGGCCTCGGAGGGACTGAAGCTTTCTTT. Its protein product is CASAGLGGTEAFF.

This CDR3 is CASLVGTSGNTIYF. CDR3 sequence (DNA): TGTGCCAGCCTTGTAGGAACCTCTGGAAACACCATATATTTT. The chain has TRBV18 and TRBJ1-3, with no clear D. V shed 8 bases and J shed 0 bases, with 11 bases lying between them. The CDR3 is 14 residues long. Germline-derived CDR1 and CDR2 are KGHSH and LQKENI. Supplemented by reference TRBV18 and TRBJ1-3, the full variable domain reads NAGVMQNPRHLVRRRGQEARLRCSPMKGHSHVYWYRQLPEEGLKFMVYLQKENIIDESGMPKERFSAEFPKEGPSILRIQQVVRGDSAAYFCASLVGTSGNTIYFGEGSWLTVV.

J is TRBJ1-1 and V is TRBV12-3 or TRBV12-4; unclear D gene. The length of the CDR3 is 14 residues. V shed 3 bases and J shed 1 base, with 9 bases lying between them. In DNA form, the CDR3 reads TGTGCCAGCAGTTTCGACGGATGGAACACTGAAGCTTTCTTT. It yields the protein CASSFDGWNTEAFF.

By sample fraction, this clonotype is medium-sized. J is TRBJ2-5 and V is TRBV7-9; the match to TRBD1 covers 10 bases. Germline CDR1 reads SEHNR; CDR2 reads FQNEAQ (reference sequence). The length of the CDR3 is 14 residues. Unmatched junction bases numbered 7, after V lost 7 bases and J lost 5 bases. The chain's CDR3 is CASNPGTGVETQYF. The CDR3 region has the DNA TGTGCCAGCAACCCCGGGACAGGGGTGGAGACCCAGTACTTC.

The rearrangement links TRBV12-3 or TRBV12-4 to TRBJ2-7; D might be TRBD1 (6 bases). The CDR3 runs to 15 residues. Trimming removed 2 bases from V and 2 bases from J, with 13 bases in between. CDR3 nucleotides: TGTGCCAGCAGTTTACCAACAGGGTACGCCTACGAGCAGTACTTC. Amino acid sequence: CASSLPTGYAYEQYF.

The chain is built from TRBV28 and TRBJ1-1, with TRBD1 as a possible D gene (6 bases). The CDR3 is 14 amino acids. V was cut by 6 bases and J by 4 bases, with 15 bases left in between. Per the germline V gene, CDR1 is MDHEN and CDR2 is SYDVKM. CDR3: CASSLGGRGTEAFF. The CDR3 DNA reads TGTGCCAGCAGCCTAGGGGGGCGCGGCACTGAAGCTTTCTTT.

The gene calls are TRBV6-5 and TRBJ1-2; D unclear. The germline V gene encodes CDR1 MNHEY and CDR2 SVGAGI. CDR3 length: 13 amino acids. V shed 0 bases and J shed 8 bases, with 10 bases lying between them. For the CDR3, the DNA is TGTGCCAGCAGTTACTCGGAAGGGCGCGGCTACACCTTC. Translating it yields CASSYSEGRGYTF.

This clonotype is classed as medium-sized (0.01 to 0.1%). In DNA form, the CDR3 reads TGTGCCACCAGTGACGCCGCAGGGGGAGATGAGCAGTTCTTC. Translation: CATSDAAGGDEQFF. The chain employs TRBV24-1 and TRBJ2-1; 7 bases are a match to TRBD1. CDR1 and CDR2 from the germline V gene are KGHDR and SFDVKD. This CDR3 has 14 amino acids. V shed 4 bases, J shed 8 bases, and the junction held 7 bases outside the gene matches.

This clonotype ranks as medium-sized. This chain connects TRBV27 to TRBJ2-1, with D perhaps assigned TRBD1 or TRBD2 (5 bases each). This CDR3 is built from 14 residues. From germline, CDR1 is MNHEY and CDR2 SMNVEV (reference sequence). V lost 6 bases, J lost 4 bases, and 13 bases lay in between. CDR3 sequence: CASRGFGGYNEQFF. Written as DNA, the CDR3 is TGTGCCAGCAGAGGGTTTGGGGGATACAATGAGCAGTTCTTC.

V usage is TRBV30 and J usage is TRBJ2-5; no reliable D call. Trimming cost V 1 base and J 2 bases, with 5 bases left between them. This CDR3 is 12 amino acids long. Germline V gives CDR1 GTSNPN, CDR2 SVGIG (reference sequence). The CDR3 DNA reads TGTGCCTGGAGTGCAGCACAAGAGACCCAGTACTTC. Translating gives CAWSAAQETQYF.

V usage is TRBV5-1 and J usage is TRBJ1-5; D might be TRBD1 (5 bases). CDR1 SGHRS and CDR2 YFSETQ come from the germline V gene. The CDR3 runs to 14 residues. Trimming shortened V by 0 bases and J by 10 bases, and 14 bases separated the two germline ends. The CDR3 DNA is TGCGCCAGCAGCTTGGAGGGGACCCCTTTTCCCCAGCATTTT. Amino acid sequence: CASSLEGTPFPQHF.

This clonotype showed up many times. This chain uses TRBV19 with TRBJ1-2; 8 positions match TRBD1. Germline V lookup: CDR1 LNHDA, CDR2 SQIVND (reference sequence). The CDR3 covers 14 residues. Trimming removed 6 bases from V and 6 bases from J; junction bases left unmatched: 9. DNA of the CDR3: TGTGCCAGTAGCCCCATGACAGGGGAAGATGGCTACACCTTC. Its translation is CASSPMTGEDGYTF.

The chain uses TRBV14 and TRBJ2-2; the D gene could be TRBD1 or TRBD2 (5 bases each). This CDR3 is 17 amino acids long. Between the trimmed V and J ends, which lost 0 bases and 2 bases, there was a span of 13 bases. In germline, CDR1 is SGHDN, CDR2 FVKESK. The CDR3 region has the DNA TGTGCCAGCAGCCAAGACCGATGGGGGATAAACACCGGGGAGCTGTTTTTT. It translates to CASSQDRWGINTGELFF.

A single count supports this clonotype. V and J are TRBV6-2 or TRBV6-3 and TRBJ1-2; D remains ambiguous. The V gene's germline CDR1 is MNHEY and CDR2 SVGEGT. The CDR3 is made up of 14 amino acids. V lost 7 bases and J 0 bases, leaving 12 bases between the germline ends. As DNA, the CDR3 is TGTGCCAGCACCCTGGACGGGTCTAACTATGGCTACACCTTC. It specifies CASTLDGSNYGYTF.

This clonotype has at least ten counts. As DNA, the CDR3 is TGTGCCAGCAGTTACTACGGGACTAGCGGAACCTACGAGCAGTACTTC. This translates into CASSYYGTSGTYEQYF. The rearrangement links TRBV6-2 or TRBV6-3 to TRBJ2-7; 11 positions agree with TRBD2. With V trimmed by 1 base and J by 2 bases, 4 bases remained unmatched. There are 16 residues in the CDR3. Germline CDR1 and CDR2: MNHEY and SVGEGT.

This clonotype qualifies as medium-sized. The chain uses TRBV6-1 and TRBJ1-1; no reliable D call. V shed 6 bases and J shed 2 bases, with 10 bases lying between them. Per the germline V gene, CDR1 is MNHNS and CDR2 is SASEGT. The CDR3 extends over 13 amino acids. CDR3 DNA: TGTGCCAGCAGAACGGACGGAAACACTGAAGCTTTCTTT. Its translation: CASRTDGNTEAFF.

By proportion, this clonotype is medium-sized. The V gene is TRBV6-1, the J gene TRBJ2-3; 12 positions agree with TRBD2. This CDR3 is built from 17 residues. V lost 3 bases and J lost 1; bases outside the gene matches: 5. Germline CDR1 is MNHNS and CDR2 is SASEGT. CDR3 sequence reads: CASSDVASGGGTDTQYF. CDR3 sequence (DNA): TGTGCCAGCAGTGATGTGGCTAGCGGGGGGGGCACAGATACGCAGTATTTT.

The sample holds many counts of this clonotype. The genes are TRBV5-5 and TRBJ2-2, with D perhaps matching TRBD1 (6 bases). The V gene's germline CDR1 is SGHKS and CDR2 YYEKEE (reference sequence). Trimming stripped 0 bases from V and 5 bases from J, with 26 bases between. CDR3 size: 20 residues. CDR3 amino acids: CASSLGRGAYREEKTGELFF. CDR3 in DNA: TGTGCCAGCAGCTTGGGGCGTGGGGCTTACAGGGAAGAGAAGACCGGGGAGCTGTTTTTT. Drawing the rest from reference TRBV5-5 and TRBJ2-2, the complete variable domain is DAGVTQSPTHLIKTRGQQVTLRCSPISGHKSVSWYQQVLGQGPQFIFQYYEKEERGRGNFPDRFSARQFPNYSSELNVNALLLGDSALYLCASSLGRGAYREEKTGELFFGEGSRLTVL.

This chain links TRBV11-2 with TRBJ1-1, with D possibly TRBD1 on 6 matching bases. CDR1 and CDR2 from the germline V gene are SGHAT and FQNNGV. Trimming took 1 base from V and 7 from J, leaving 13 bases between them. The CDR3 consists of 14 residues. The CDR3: CASSLGAGVGEAFF. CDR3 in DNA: TGTGCCAGCAGCTTAGGGGCAGGGGTTGGTGAAGCTTTCTTT.

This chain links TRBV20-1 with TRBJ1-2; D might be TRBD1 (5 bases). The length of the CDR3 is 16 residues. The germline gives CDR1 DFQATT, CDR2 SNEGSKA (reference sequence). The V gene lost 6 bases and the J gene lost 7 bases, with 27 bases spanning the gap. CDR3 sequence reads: CSAPVSGASNFGGYTF. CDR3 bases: TGCAGTGCCCCCGTATCCGGGGCCTCGAATTTTGGTGGCTACACCTTC.

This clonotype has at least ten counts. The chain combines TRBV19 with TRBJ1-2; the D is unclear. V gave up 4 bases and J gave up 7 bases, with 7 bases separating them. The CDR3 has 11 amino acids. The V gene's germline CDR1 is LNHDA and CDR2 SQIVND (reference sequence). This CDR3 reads CASSTGFGYTF. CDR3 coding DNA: TGTGCCAGTAGTACTGGGTTTGGCTACACCTTC.

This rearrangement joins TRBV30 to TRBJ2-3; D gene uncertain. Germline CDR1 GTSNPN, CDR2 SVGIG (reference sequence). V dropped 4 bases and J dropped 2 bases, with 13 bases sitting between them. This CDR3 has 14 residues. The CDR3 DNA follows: TGTGCCTGGAACCGGGTTCTCAACACAGATACGCAGTATTTT. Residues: CAWNRVLNTDTQYF.

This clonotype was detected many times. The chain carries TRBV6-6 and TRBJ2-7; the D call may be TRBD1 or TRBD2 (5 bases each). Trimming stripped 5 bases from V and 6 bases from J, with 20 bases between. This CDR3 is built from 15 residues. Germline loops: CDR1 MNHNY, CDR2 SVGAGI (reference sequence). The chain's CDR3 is CASSTAQAVGGEQYF. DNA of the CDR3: TGTGCCAGCAGTACGGCACAGGCGGTAGGAGGCGAGCAGTACTTC.

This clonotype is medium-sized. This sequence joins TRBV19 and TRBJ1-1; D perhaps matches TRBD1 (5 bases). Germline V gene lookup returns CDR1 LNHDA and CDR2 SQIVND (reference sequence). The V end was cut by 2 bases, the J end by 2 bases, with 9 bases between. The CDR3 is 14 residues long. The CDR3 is CASSILGANTEAFF. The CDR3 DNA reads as TGTGCCAGTAGTATACTCGGGGCAAACACTGAAGCTTTCTTT.

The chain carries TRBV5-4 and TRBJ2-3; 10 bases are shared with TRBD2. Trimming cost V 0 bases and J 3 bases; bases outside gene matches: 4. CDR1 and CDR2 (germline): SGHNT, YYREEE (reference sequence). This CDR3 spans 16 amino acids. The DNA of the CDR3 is TGTGCCAGCAGCTTGGTTGGGACTAGCGTAACAGATACGCAGTATTTT. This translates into CASSLVGTSVTDTQYF.

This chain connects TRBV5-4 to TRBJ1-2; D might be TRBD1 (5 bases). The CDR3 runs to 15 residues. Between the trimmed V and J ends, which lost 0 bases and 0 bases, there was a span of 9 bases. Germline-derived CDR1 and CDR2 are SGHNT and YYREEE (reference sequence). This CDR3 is CASSLDDRANYGYTF. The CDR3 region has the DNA TGTGCCAGCAGCTTGGACGACAGAGCTAACTATGGCTACACCTTC.

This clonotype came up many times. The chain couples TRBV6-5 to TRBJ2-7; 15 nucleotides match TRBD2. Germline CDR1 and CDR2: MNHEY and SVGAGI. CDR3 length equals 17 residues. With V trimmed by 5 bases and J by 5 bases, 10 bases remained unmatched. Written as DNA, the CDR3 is TGTGCCAGCAGTGCTGGGGGACTAGCGGGAGGTGAAGACGAGCAGTACTTC. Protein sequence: CASSAGGLAGGEDEQYF.

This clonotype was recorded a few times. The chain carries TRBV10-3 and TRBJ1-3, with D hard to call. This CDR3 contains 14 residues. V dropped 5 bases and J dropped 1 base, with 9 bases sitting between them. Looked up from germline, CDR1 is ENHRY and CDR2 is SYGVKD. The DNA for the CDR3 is TGTGCCATCAGTAAAGAAGAATCTGGAAACACCATATATTTT. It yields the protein CAISKEESGNTIYF.